Listed here is a single T cell receptor beta chain. In the source study's methods: Amplified reference gene primers provided the basis for estimating nucleated cell counts. Here immunoSEQ multiplex PCR was the method, and the copy in TCRdb shows in-frame clones only, minus some. The DNA gave D and trimming, while V, J and clone size come from that table. The table includes about 300,000 clones, 65% to 85% detected once. Trimming left V 1 base short and J 1 base short, with 4 bases between. The CDR3 is made up of 14 amino acids. The germline V gene encodes CDR1 SGHTA and CDR2 FQGTGA. This entry comes from a study of blood T cell repertoires in COVID-19.

The source material was peripheral blood. The V and J genes are TRBV7-3 and TRBJ2-2; D not certain. The clonotype comes from a human donor with COVID-19, enrolled during active disease. The donor label of this sample is uncertain. The CDR3 DNA sequence: TGTGCCAGCAGCTTAAGTCAGAACACCGGGGAGCTGTTTTTT. Translated: CASSLSQNTGELFF.